This paragraph covers one T cell receptor (beta chain) sequence. Its antigen remains unidentified. Extraction and reverse transcription of RNA yielded cDNA as the sequencing template. Profiled with immunoSEQ multiplex PCR; TCRdb holds only in-frame clones, not every one. The sample has 98,000 or so clones, 59% seen once. PBMCs were stained for CD3, CD4 and CD8, and CD4+ and CD8+ T cells were sorted. The CDR3 has 16 residues. Germline CDR1 is MDHEN and CDR2 is SYDVKM. V gave up 5 bases and J gave up 7 bases; unmatched junction bases: 14. This entry comes from a study of CD8+ T cells in alopecia areata. Study-wide results and caveats: Sequence data from scalp samples additionally include resident alphabeta T cells of normal skin. Mice gave a clearer picture of TCR sharing than patients did, possibly for HLA-related reasons. An increase in clonality over normal scalp was evident in lesional scalp, especially alopecia totalis/universalis.

This chain connects TRBV28 to TRBJ2-1; 7 bases fit TRBD1. The sample consisted of CD8+ T cells sorted from blood. The clonotype comes from a human donor in good health. The CDR3 region is CASSLETRDSANEQFF. The CDR3 DNA reads as TGTGCCAGCAGTCTAGAAACCCGGGACAGCGCTAATGAGCAGTTCTTC.